The present entry profiles one T cell receptor (beta chain) with its context. Its specificity is not known. The record originates from a study of cytomegalovirus exposure and HLA in healthy donors. PCR involved 60 Vbeta and 13 Jbeta primers. The table came from immunoSEQ multiplex PCR; TCRdb's copy has only in-frame clones and leaves some out. The sample holds 95,000 to 120,000 clones, approximately 69% seen once. General study findings and limits: As a later analysis revealed, the rate of TCR association differed by HLA locus, with DRB1 most and HLA-C fewest. Follow-up analysis later connected one missense variant in DCLRE1C with trimming of TCR beta V- and J-genes.

Input material: PBMCs. The sequence was collected from a woman aged 40-49 years in good health and CMV-seropositive.

The CDR3 region is CASSFRRTGPNTEAFF. As DNA, the CDR3 is TGTGCCAGCAGCTTTAGGCGGACAGGGCCGAACACTGAAGCTTTCTTT. The V gene is TRBV11-3, the J gene TRBJ1-1; 8 bases align to TRBD1. Germline V gives CDR1 SGHNT, CDR2 YENEEA. With 3 bases clipped from V and 1 base from J, the junction kept 7 bases outside the gene matches. This CDR3 has 16 residues.